These T cell receptor beta chains were read from a single sample in a study of shared clonotypes between healthy human individuals. Data came from immunoSEQ multiplex PCR; TCRdb stores just in-frame clones and leaves some out. The repertoire has over 2 million clones, roughly 94% of them found once; the top ten carry more than 0.1%. Sequencing input: naive CD4+ T cells sorted from blood. The receptors derive from a man aged 18 to 30 in good health. The CDR3 runs from the conserved cysteine through the conserved F or W. A D gene is named only where the DNA matches it firmly.

cdr3_aa | d_call | v_call
CASRQGNEKLFF | TRBD1 | TRBV5-1
CASRAGTSGRASEQYF | TRBD2 | TRBV6-6
CASSQVGLATDTQYF | - | TRBV4-1
CASSLGGGYNEQFF | - | TRBV5-1
CASSLREGNSPLHF | - | TRBV7-3
CAIRNDRVGGNTIYF | TRBD1 | TRBV10-3
CSVYTLDGYTF | - | TRBV29-1
CASSETSFINEQFF | - | TRBV2
CASSLGGRSSQYF | - | TRBV7-9
CASSRTGGGEQYF | TRBD1 | TRBV13
CASREGGLTYEQYF | - | TRBV10-2
CASSPRDTGRGYTF | - | TRBV7-8
CASLWGAGYGYTF | - | TRBV6-1
CAISDSPNEQYF | - | TRBV10-3
CASSGQGGNSPLHF | TRBD1 | TRBV18
CASSQDDWSSEAFF | - | TRBV4-3
CAWSADRGNYEQYF | TRBD1 | TRBV30
CASSPPKSPGGTYEQYF | TRBD1 | TRBV18
CASSYSDRGLDYGYTF | TRBD1 | TRBV6-5
CASSPLAGLYNEQFF | TRBD2 | TRBV6-6
CASSPMGADTQYF | - | TRBV7-9
CASSATGGVGTGELFF | TRBD1 | TRBV6-1
CASSYTLDYGYTF | - | TRBV6-6
CASSSSYRGQGYTF | - | TRBV7-9
CASSTDRGETQYF | TRBD1 | TRBV5-6
CASSIQGGNQPQHF | - | TRBV19
CAWSGVRTAREQYF | - | TRBV30
CASSEALNTEAFF | - | TRBV25-1
CASSSSGDTGELFF | - | TRBV11-2
CASSRAAEAEAFF | - | TRBV6-6
CASSLQIGASNYGYTF | - | TRBV11-2
CASSFTRDGELFF | - | TRBV5-1
CATRGPYEQYF | - | TRBV6-5
CASSPDGQVFEKLFF | - | TRBV5-8
CASSPDRQTYEQYF | - | TRBV18
CASSSLTGLGLFF | TRBD1 | TRBV6-6
CASSPTSPVGQPQHF | - | TRBV27
CASSPDRGNYGYTF | TRBD1 | TRBV5-1
CASSAGLGLTYEQYF | TRBD2 | TRBV5-1
CASSVGPGDSPLHF | - | TRBV9
CASSRGGLAGVYAEQYF | TRBD2 | TRBV2